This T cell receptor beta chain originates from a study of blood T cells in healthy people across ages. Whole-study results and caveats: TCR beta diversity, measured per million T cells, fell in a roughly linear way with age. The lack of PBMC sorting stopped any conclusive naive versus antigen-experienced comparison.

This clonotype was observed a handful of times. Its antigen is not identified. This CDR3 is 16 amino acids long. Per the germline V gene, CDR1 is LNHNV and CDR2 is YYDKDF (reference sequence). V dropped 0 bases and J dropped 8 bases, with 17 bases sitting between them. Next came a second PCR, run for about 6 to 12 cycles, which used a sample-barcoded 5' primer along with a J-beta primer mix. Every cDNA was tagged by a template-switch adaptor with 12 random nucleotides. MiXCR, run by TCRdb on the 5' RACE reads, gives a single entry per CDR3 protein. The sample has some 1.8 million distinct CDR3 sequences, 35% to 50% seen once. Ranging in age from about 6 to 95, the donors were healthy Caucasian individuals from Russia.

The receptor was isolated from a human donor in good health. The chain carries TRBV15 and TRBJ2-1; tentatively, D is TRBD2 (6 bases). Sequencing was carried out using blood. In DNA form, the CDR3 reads TGTGCCACCAGCAGAGATAGGAGGGGTTCCATGGATGAGCAGTTCTTC. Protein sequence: CATSRDRRGSMDEQFF.